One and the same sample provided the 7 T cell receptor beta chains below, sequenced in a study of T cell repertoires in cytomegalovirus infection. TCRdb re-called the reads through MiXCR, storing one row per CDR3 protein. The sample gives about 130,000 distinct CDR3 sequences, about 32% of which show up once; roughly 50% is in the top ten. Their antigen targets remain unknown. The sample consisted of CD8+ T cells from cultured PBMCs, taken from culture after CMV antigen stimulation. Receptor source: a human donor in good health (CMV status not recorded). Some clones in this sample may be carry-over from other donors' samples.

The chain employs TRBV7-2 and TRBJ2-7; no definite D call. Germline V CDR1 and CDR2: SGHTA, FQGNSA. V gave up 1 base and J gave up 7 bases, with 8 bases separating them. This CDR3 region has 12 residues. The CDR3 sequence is CASSLGRLEQYF. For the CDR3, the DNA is TGTGCCAGCAGCTTAGGACGGCTAGAGCAGTACTTC.

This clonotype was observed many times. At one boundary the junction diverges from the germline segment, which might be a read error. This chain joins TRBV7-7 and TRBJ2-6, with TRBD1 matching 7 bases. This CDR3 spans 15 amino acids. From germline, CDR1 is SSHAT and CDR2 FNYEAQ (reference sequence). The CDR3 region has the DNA TGTGCTAGCAGCCCTCGGACAGGAGGGGCCAACGTCCTGACTTTC. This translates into CASSPRTGGANVLTF.

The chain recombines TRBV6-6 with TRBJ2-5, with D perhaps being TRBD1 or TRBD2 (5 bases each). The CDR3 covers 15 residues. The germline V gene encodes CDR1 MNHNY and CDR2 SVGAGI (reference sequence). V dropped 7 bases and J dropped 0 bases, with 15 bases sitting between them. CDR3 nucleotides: TGTGCCAGCAATCACCGGGACCGAGACCAAGAGACCCAGTACTTC. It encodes CASNHRDRDQETQYF.

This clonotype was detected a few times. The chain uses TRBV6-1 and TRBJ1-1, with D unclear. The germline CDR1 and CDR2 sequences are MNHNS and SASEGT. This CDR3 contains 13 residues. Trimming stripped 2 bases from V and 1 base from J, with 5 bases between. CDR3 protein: CASSEISNTEAFF. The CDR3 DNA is TGTGCCAGCAGTGAAATTTCGAACACTGAAGCTTTCTTT.

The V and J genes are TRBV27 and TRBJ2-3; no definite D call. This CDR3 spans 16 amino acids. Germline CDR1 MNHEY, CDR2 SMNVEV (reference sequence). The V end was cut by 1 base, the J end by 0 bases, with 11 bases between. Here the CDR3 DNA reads TGTGCCAGCAGTTTATTAACGGACGCCAGCACAGATACGCAGTATTTT. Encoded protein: CASSLLTDASTDTQYF.

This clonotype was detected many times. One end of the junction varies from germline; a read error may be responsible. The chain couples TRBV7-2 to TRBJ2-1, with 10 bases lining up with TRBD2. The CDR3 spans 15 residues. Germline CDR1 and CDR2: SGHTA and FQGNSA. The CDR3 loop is CASTLAGGLANEQFF. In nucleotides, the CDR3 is TGTGCCAGCACCTTAGCGGGGGGTCTCGCCAATGAGCAGTTCTTC.

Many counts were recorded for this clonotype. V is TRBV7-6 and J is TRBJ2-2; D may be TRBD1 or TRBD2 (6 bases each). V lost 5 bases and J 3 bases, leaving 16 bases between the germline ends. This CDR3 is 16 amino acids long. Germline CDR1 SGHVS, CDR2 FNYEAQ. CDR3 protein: CASSQRGEQHTGELFF. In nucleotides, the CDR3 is TGTGCCAGCAGCCAAAGGGGGGAGCAGCACACCGGGGAGCTGTTTTTT.